This is a list of T cell receptor beta chains from one sample in a study of spatial heterogeneity in lung cancer. From the 5' RACE reads, TCRdb called clonotypes with MiXCR, one entry per CDR3 protein. In the table there are about 120,000 distinct CDR3 sequences, less than 15% of which are singletons. Sequencing used PBMCs, obtained at follow-up. The receptor set was obtained from a male donor with early-stage non-small cell lung cancer. The CDR3 runs from the conserved cysteine through the conserved F or W. Each record gives: V gene, J gene, D gene, clone size, CDR3 protein, CDR3 DNA. A D gene is named only where the DNA matches it firmly. Rows give clone size only sometimes, using once, few, many, or a class for an expanded clone.

>TRBV5-1|TRBJ2-3|TRBD1|few
CASSLALSTGGASDTQYF
TGCGCCAGCAGCTTGGCCTTGTCAACAGGGGGCGCGTCAGATACGCAGTATTTT
>TRBV20-1|TRBJ2-7|TRBD1|-
CSAIGTGGNEQYF
TGCAGTGCTATCGGGACAGGGGGCAACGAGCAGTACTTC
>TRBV6-2/TRBV6-3|TRBJ1-5|-|-
CATLRFSSNQPQHF
TGTGCCACCCTGAGGTTCAGTAGCAATCAGCCCCAGCATTTT
>TRBV13|TRBJ2-4|-|few
CASSPGRGRAKNIQYF
TGTGCCAGCAGCCCGGGCCGGGGACGCGCCAAAAACATTCAGTACTTC
>TRBV7-9|TRBJ2-3|TRBD2|few
CASSRLAGTDTQYF
TGTGCCAGCAGTCGACTAGCGGGCACAGATACGCAGTATTTT
>TRBV20-1|TRBJ1-6|TRBD1|-
CSARVGTGGTPLHF
TGCAGTGCTAGAGTTGGGACAGGGGGGACCCCCCTCCACTTT
>TRBV11-2|TRBJ2-5|-|few
CASSHGGLETQYF
TGTGCCAGCAGCCACGGGGGGCTGGAGACCCAGTACTTC
>TRBV7-2|TRBJ2-3|TRBD1|few
CASSLTDRGHRTDTQYF
TGTGCCAGCAGCCTAACGGACAGGGGGCATCGTACAGATACGCAGTATTTT
>TRBV18|TRBJ2-7|TRBD1|many
CASSPRGTASYEQYF
TGTGCCAGCTCACCACGGGGGACAGCGTCCTACGAGCAGTACTTC
>TRBV29-1|TRBJ2-3|-|few
CSVHKDLSTDTQYF
TGCAGCGTTCATAAGGACCTCTCCACAGATACGCAGTATTTT
>TRBV29-1|TRBJ2-5|-|few
CSVEGHRLNEETQYF
TGCAGCGTTGAAGGTCACAGGCTAAACGAAGAGACCCAGTACTTC
>TRBV5-1|TRBJ2-5|TRBD2|few
CASSLATSGGLQETQYF
TGCGCCAGCAGCTTGGCAACTAGCGGGGGCCTACAAGAGACCCAGTACTTC
>TRBV7-2|TRBJ1-5|-|few
CASSLGSFNQPQHF
TGTGCCAGCAGCTTAGGATCCTTCAATCAGCCCCAGCATTTT
>TRBV6-1|TRBJ1-5|-|-
CASSEGGGLQPQHF
TGTGCCAGCAGTGAGGGTGGAGGTCTTCAGCCCCAGCATTTT
>TRBV5-5|TRBJ1-1|-|few
CASRTTGNTEAFF
TGTGCCAGCAGAACTACAGGAAACACTGAAGCTTTCTTT
>TRBV13|TRBJ1-1|TRBD1|-
CASDRDRGTRAFF
TGTGCCAGCGATCGGGACAGGGGTACGCGAGCTTTCTTT
>TRBV28|TRBJ1-5|-|-
CASRKSSGSNQPQHF
TGTGCCAGCAGAAAGTCGTCGGGGAGCAATCAGCCCCAGCATTTT
>TRBV2|TRBJ2-1|-|few
CASSVLQGLSNEQFF
TGTGCCAGCAGCGTTCTCCAGGGCCTATCGAATGAGCAGTTCTTC
>TRBV9|TRBJ2-7|-|-
CASSPGIVWAAYEQYF
TGTGCCAGCAGCCCCGGTATAGTTTGGGCAGCCTACGAGCAGTACTTC
>TRBV20-1|TRBJ2-5|TRBD2|few
CSALSISGGAGETQYF
TGCAGTGCACTTAGTATTAGCGGGGGGGCCGGAGAGACCCAGTACTTC
>TRBV6-6|TRBJ2-5|-|-
CASQNRGTPQETQYF
TGTGCCAGCCAAAATCGGGGGACTCCCCAAGAGACCCAGTACTTC
>TRBV20-1|TRBJ1-5|-|many
CSVPQGHRQPQHF
TGCAGTGTCCCGCAGGGTCACCGGCAGCCCCAGCATTTT
>TRBV6-6|TRBJ1-2|-|-
CASNRLNYGYTF
TGTGCCAGCAACAGACTAAACTATGGCTACACCTTC
>TRBV11-2|TRBJ1-2|-|-
CASSPTVNYGYTF
TGTGCCAGCAGCCCGACGGTCAACTATGGCTACACCTTC
>TRBV14|TRBJ1-6|-|few
CASSQDQGTTLHF
TGTGCCAGCAGCCAAGATCAGGGTACGACCCTCCACTTT
>TRBV10-3|TRBJ2-1|TRBD2|-
CAISEVRGLAGPYNEQFF
TGTGCCATCAGTGAGGTCCGGGGACTAGCGGGGCCCTACAATGAGCAGTTCTTC
>TRBV12-3/TRBV12-4|TRBJ2-7|TRBD1|-
CASSPGTGGAHF
TGTGCCAGCAGTCCGGGGACAGGTGGGGCCCACTTC